Each of the 11 T cell receptor beta chains below was sequenced from the same sample in a study of Graves' ophthalmopathy and Graves' hyperthyroidism. Amplified TCR beta CDR3 regions were obtained using RNA transcripts as template. Investigators did first-round RT-PCR with HTBI primers, then second-round multiplex PCR. One entry per CDR3 protein, called by TCRdb with MiXCR from the multiplex PCR reads. This sample yields 740,000 or so distinct CDR3 sequences, of which roughly two fifths are seen a single time; 40% to 55% belongs to the top ten. Sequences were obtained from peripheral blood. These receptors all come from an adult man with Graves' ophthalmopathy.

Many counts were recorded for this clonotype. The V gene is TRBV15, the J gene TRBJ2-2; 16 nucleotides agree with TRBD2. Germline trimming cut 3 bases from V and 15 bases from J; bases unmatched to any gene: 4. The CDR3 totals 14 residues. Per germline, CDR1 LNHNV and CDR2 YYDKDF (reference sequence). CDR3 bases: TGTGCCACCAGCAGGGGACTAGCGGGGGGGCGAGTGTTTTTT. Translation: CATSRGLAGGRVFF.

About this clonotype itself: A much more abundant neighbour one base away suggests this may be a read error. The chain employs TRBV19 and TRBJ2-2; TRBD1 matches at 7 bases. The CDR3 loop spans 11 amino acids. Germline V CDR1 and CDR2: LNHDA, SQIVND (reference sequence). V was clipped by 8 bases and J by 14 bases; unmatched bases: 8. The CDR3 region is CASCTGQALFF. In nucleotides, the CDR3 is TGTGCCAGTTGCACTGGACAGGCTCTGTTTTTT.

Comment on this clonotype: A read error may produce the germline difference seen at one junction end. V usage is TRBV25-1 and J usage is TRBJ1-1, with 7 positions matching TRBD1. Germline CDR1 is MGHDK and CDR2 is SYGVNS. This CDR3 is built from 15 residues. DNA for the CDR3: TGTGTCAGCAGCCTTCAGGGGGGAAGGGACACTGAAGCTTTCTTT. Amino acid sequence: CVSSLQGGRDTEAFF.

As for this clonotype: The junction and the germline gene differ at one end; a read error may be behind it. The rearrangement links TRBV20-1 to TRBJ2-7; 9 bases agree with TRBD2. CDR1 is DFQATT and CDR2 is SNEGSKA in the germline V gene (reference sequence). This CDR3 is built from 14 residues. CDR3 bases: TGCAGTGCGAGAGGAGCGGGAGGAAGATACGAGCAGTACTTC. The encoded protein is CSARGAGGRYEQYF.

This chain links TRBV20-1 with TRBJ2-7, with D possibly called TRBD1 or TRBD2 (6 bases each). The length of the CDR3 is 15 residues. Germline V lookup: CDR1 DFQATT, CDR2 SNEGSKA (reference sequence). The V end lost 0 bases, the J end lost 0 bases, and 12 bases lay between the germline ends. The CDR3 spells CSARDSGGLSYEQYF. CDR3 sequence (DNA): TGCAGTGCTAGAGATTCCGGGGGCCTCTCCTACGAGCAGTACTTC.

Concerning this clonotype: The junction and the germline gene differ at one end; a read error may be behind it. V is TRBV10-2 and J is TRBJ2-5; tentative D call: TRBD1 (5 bases). The J call could be wrong; TRBJ2-7 is a better fit for the DNA end. The CDR3 is made up of 13 amino acids. Germline V lookup: CDR1 WSHSY, CDR2 SAAADI. CDR3 sequence reads: CASSYRTNYEQYF. The CDR3 nucleotides are TGTGCCAGCAGTTATCGGACAAATTACGAGCAGTACTTC.

This clonotype was counted only a few times. The J gene is TRBJ1-1, the V gene TRBV5-6; D is uncertain. V gave up 4 bases and J gave up 2 bases, with 15 bases separating them. The CDR3 totals 15 residues. Germline assignment: CDR1 SGHDT and CDR2 YYEEEE. In DNA form, the CDR3 reads TGTGCCAGCAGCATTTTCCCAAAGGGTAACACTGAAGCTTTCTTT. Encoded protein: CASSIFPKGNTEAFF.

This clonotype was seen repeatedly, ten times or more. The chain recombines TRBV10-3 with TRBJ1-1; D might be TRBD1 (6 bases). The germline V gene has CDR1 ENHRY and CDR2 SYGVKD. This CDR3 spans 14 amino acids. Trimming took off 2 bases at V and 1 base at J, with 8 bases between the two ends. The CDR3 here is CAISEDRTNTEAFF. For the CDR3, the DNA is TGTGCCATCAGTGAGGACAGGACGAACACTGAAGCTTTCTTT.

In DNA, the CDR3 is TGTGCCAGCACCGGACAGGGGTACGGCTACACCTTC. It codes for CASTGQGYGYTF. The rearrangement links TRBV2 to TRBJ1-2; 9 nucleotides match TRBD1. Unmatched junction bases numbered 5, after V lost 7 bases and J lost 8 bases. This CDR3 has 12 residues. Per the germline V gene, CDR1 is SNHLY and CDR2 is FYNNEI.

This clonotype was observed a few times. V gene TRBV24-1 combines with J gene TRBJ1-5, with D possibly being TRBD1 (6 bases). This CDR3 contains 15 residues. Trimming removed 11 bases at V and 5 bases at J, with 21 bases between. The germline gives CDR1 KGHDR, CDR2 SFDVKD. CDR3 region: CASSLKGGGYQPQHF. The CDR3 nucleotides are TGTGCCAGCAGCCTAAAGGGGGGAGGTTATCAGCCCCAGCATTTT.

The chain recombines TRBV25-1 with TRBJ2-1, with D perhaps TRBD1 or TRBD2 (5 bases each). CDR1 MGHDK and CDR2 SYGVNS come from the germline V gene. This CDR3 is built from 15 residues. V lost 3 bases, J lost 0 bases, and 9 bases lay in between. The CDR3 DNA is TGTGCCAGCAGTGATAGGGGACCCTCCTACAATGAGCAGTTCTTC. This encodes CASSDRGPSYNEQFF.